The 28 T cell receptor beta chains listed next were all sequenced from one sample in a study of CD8 T cell repertoires and HIV-1 epitope variants. No antigen has been identified for these receptors. The repertoire was sequenced with immunoSEQ multiplex PCR; TCRdb's copy has only in-frame clones and lacks some. The table records thousands of clones, around 70% of them present only once. Sequenced: cultured CD8+ T cells derived from PBMCs. The receptors shown here come from a male donor with HIV.

This clone was picked up one time. J is TRBJ1-1 and V is TRBV27; D not certain. This CDR3 is built from 13 residues. Germline CDR1 and CDR2: MNHEY and SMNVEV (reference sequence). V was trimmed by 0 bases and J by 4 bases, leaving 6 bases between them. CDR3: CASSLSVLTEAFF. The CDR3, as DNA: TGTGCCAGCAGTTTATCGGTCCTCACTGAAGCTTTCTTT.

This clone has a handful of counts. The chain uses TRBV29-1 and TRBJ1-2, with a tentative D call TRBD1 (6 bases). Trimming stripped 0 bases from V and 4 bases from J, with 9 bases between. This CDR3 region has 13 residues. Germline CDR1 SQVTM, CDR2 ANQGSEA. CDR3 nucleotide sequence: TGCAGCGTTGAAGATCCCAGGGGCTATGGCTACACCTTC. Amino acid sequence: CSVEDPRGYGYTF.

The rearrangement uses TRBV7-5 and TRBJ2-7; TRBD1, the table's D call, was not compared with the DNA. TRBV7-5 is a pseudogene. The CDR3 length is 14 residues. CDR3 sequence: CASSLGQYLREQYF. In DNA, the CDR3 is TGTGCCAGCAGCTTGGGACAGTACCTTCGTGAGCAGTACTTC.

J is TRBJ2-1 and V is TRBV4-1, with no clear D. Looked up from germline, CDR1 is MGHRA and CDR2 is YSYEKL. V dropped 0 bases and J dropped 6 bases, with 12 bases sitting between them. The CDR3 sequence is 15 residues long. In nucleotides, the CDR3 is TGCGCCAGCAGCCAAGAAGGTCTATGGTCCAATGAGCAGTTCTTC. The encoded protein is CASSQEGLWSNEQFF.

This clone appeared a few times. The V gene is TRBV13, the J gene TRBJ1-2, with D maybe TRBD1 (6 bases). Germline values: CDR1 PRHDT, CDR2 FYEKMQ (reference sequence). The CDR3 is made up of 13 amino acids. Trimming left V 4 bases short and J 6 bases short, with 12 bases between. In nucleotides, the CDR3 is TGTGCCAGCAGCTCCCGGGGGCGAGATGGCTACACCTTC. Protein: CASSSRGRDGYTF.

The chain is built from TRBV27 and TRBJ2-2; D is uncertain. Per germline, CDR1 MNHEY and CDR2 SMNVEV (reference sequence). The V gene lost 6 bases and the J gene lost 5 bases, with 7 bases spanning the gap. This CDR3 contains 12 residues. The CDR3: CASRVGTGELFF. The CDR3, as DNA: TGTGCCAGCAGGGTCGGGACCGGGGAGCTGTTTTTT.

The chain links TRBV27 to TRBJ1-5; the D is unclear. Germline assignment: CDR1 MNHEY and CDR2 SMNVEV (reference sequence). The CDR3 totals 15 residues. V lost 6 bases to trimming and J lost 9 bases, with 21 bases between them. The CDR3 bases are TGTGCCAGCAGCTACCCTCTTCGCACCCGCCGGCCCCAGCATTTT. Protein sequence: CASSYPLRTRRPQHF.

The chain employs TRBV6-6 and TRBJ2-7; the D call may be TRBD1 or TRBD2 (5 bases each). Trimming stripped 6 bases from V and 2 bases from J, with 14 bases between. The CDR3 is 14 amino acids. Germline V gene data show CDR1 as MNHNY and CDR2 as SVGAGI (reference sequence). The CDR3 loop is CASSPGAITYEQYF. CDR3 DNA sequence: TGTGCCAGCAGCCCCGGGGCGATTACCTACGAGCAGTACTTC.

This clone is termed medium-sized. This chain uses TRBV4-2 with TRBJ1-1; D is ambiguous. The CDR3 is 12 residues long. V lost 1 base and J lost 0, with 0 bases in between. CDR1 and CDR2 (germline): LGHNA, YNFKEQ. The CDR3 protein is CASSQVNTEAFF. As DNA, the CDR3 is TGTGCCAGCAGCCAAGTGAACACTGAAGCTTTCTTT.

The chain is built from TRBV9 and TRBJ2-7; D perhaps matches TRBD2 (7 bases). Germline-derived CDR1 and CDR2 are SGDLS and YYNGEE. V was clipped by 2 bases and J by 7 bases, with 19 bases between them. The CDR3 consists of 15 residues. The DNA for the CDR3 is TGTGCCAGCAGCGTGTCGGGGGGCCCTTTGGGGGAGCAGTACTTC. It is translated as CASSVSGGPLGEQYF. The whole variable domain, filled in from reference TRBV9 and TRBJ2-7, reads DSGVTQTPKHLITATGQRVTLRCSPRSGDLSVYWYQQSLDQGLQFLIQYYNGEERAKGNILERFSAQQFPDLHSELNLSSLELGDSALYFCASSVSGGPLGEQYFGPGTRLTVT.

The V and J genes are TRBV11-1 and TRBJ2-7, with TRBD2 identical over 8 bases. Germline V gene data show CDR1 as SGHAT and CDR2 as FQDESV (reference sequence). The V segment lost 5 bases and the J segment 0 bases; nucleotides outside the gene matches: 6. The CDR3 has 15 amino acids. CDR3 bases: TGTGCCAGCAGCACAACGGGGGGGGTCTCCTACGAGCAGTACTTC. Amino acids: CASSTTGGVSYEQYF.

The chain links TRBV7-2 to TRBJ1-1, with D tentatively TRBD1 (6 bases). V lost 4 bases, J lost 6 bases, and 15 bases lay in between. The CDR3 extends over 14 amino acids. CDR1 and CDR2 from the germline V gene are SGHTA and FQGNSA. The CDR3 protein is CASSYGQIGAEAFF. DNA for the CDR3: TGTGCCAGCAGCTACGGACAGATCGGTGCTGAAGCTTTCTTT.

This clone was observed once. The V gene is TRBV6-6, the J gene TRBJ1-1; 7 bases line up with TRBD1. Trimming took 5 bases from V and 1 from J; bases not matched to a gene: 7. CDR1 and CDR2 (germline): MNHNY, SVGAGI (reference sequence). The CDR3 loop spans 15 amino acids. The CDR3 DNA is TGTGCCAGCAGTATTTCAGGGGGAGGGAACACTGAAGCTTTCTTT. This gives the protein CASSISGGGNTEAFF.

As concerns this clone: This likely came from a read error, as a far larger clone is one base away. This chain joins TRBV4-1 and TRBJ1-2; D gene uncertain. The CDR3 has 16 amino acids. Germline CDR1 and CDR2: MGHRA and YSYEKL. The V and J ends lost 0 bases and 3 bases respectively, with 14 bases between them. In DNA, the CDR3 is TGCGCCAGCAGCCAAGATCCCCCAGACTCGGACTATGGCTACACCTTC. It translates to CASSQDPPDSDYGYTF.

The CDR3 here is CASSRGLDTGELFF. DNA for the CDR3: TGCGCCAGCTCCAGGGGACTAGACACCGGGGAGCTGTTTTTT. The genes are TRBV5-1 and TRBJ2-2; 8 positions agree with TRBD2. This CDR3 region has 14 residues. V was pared by 7 bases and J by 3 bases, with 5 bases of the junction left unmatched. Germline-derived CDR1 and CDR2 are SGHRS and YFSETQ.

CDR3 coding DNA: TGCGCCAGCAGCTTGGACTGGACAGGGTATGGCTACACCTTC. It yields the protein CASSLDWTGYGYTF. The V gene is TRBV5-1, the J gene TRBJ1-2; 8 bases line up with TRBD1. The V gene's germline CDR1 is SGHRS and CDR2 YFSETQ. The CDR3 is 14 residues long. With V trimmed by 0 bases and J by 5 bases, 3 bases remained unmatched. Together with reference TRBV5-1 and TRBJ1-2, the CDR3 gives the full variable domain: KAGVTQTPRYLIKTRGQQVTLSCSPISGHRSVSWYQQTPGQGLQFLFEYFSETQRNKGNFPGRFSGRQFSNSRSEMNVSTLELGDSALYLCASSLDWTGYGYTFGSGTRLTVV.

V usage is TRBV7-9 and J usage is TRBJ2-7; 7 nucleotides match TRBD1. The V segment lost 6 bases and the J segment 4 bases; nucleotides outside the gene matches: 6. CDR1 SEHNR and CDR2 FQNEAQ come from the germline V gene (reference sequence). The CDR3 has 13 residues. The CDR3 loop reads CASRPGTEYEQYF. The CDR3 DNA sequence: TGTGCCAGCAGACCCGGGACAGAATACGAGCAGTACTTC.

In the case of this clone: This same CDR3 is encoded by further DNA sequences in the sample. The rearrangement links TRBV5-6 to TRBJ2-7, with D unclear. Germline V CDR1 and CDR2: SGHDT, YYEEEE. V was trimmed by 4 bases and J by 7 bases, leaving 12 bases between them. CDR3 size: 12 residues. The CDR3 sequence is CASSLLSGEQYF. The CDR3 nucleotides are TGTGCCAGCAGCCTCCTATCAGGTGAGCAGTACTTC.

This clone came up once. The gene calls are TRBV19 and TRBJ1-1; 9 bases map to TRBD1. The germline gives CDR1 LNHDA, CDR2 SQIVND (reference sequence). The ends lost 3 bases at V and 4 bases at J; junction bases unmatched: 6. This CDR3 has 15 amino acids. Here the CDR3 reads CASSIRTGVGTEAFF. CDR3 nucleotides: TGTGCCAGTAGTATTCGGACAGGGGTAGGCACTGAAGCTTTCTTT.

The chain combines TRBV5-1 with TRBJ1-1; the D gene is possibly TRBD1 (6 bases). CDR3 length: 15 residues. Germline V lookup: CDR1 SGHRS, CDR2 YFSETQ. V was shortened by 0 bases and J by 8 bases, with 17 bases between the two germline ends. The CDR3 DNA reads as TGCGCCAGCAGCTTGGACACAGTCCGACAGGAGGAAGCTTTCTTT. This codes for CASSLDTVRQEEAFF.

A word on this clone: An end of the junction does not agree with germline; a read error may underlie this. The CDR3 DNA sequence: TGTGCCAGCAGTCCCACACGGACGGACGTTGTCTCTTTAGCTTTT. Translation gives CASSPTRTDVVSLAF. This chain links TRBV28 with TRBJ1-6; D is undetermined. The CDR3 has 15 amino acids. Germline CDR1 is MDHEN and CDR2 is SYDVKM.

By sample share, this clone is medium-sized. This chain connects TRBV27 to TRBJ2-7; TRBD1 is a possible D gene (6 bases). Trimming pared 6 bases from V and 2 bases from J, leaving 8 bases between. The CDR3 covers 12 residues. Germline lookup yields CDR1 MNHEY and CDR2 SMNVEV (reference sequence). This chain's CDR3 is CASSQGPYEQYF. Here the CDR3 DNA reads TGTGCCAGCAGCCAGGGGCCCTACGAGCAGTACTTC.

J is TRBJ2-1 and V is TRBV11-3; 9 bases fit TRBD1. This CDR3 has 13 residues. CDR1 and CDR2 from the germline V gene are SGHNT and YENEEA. The junction had 4 bases not matched to a gene; V was cut back by 5 bases and J by 8 bases. Written as DNA, the CDR3 is TGTGCCAGCAGCGACAGGGGGTGGGATGAGCAGTTCTTC. It specifies CASSDRGWDEQFF.

This chain uses TRBV28 with TRBJ2-5; 11 bases match TRBD1. This CDR3 is 18 amino acids long. Germline values: CDR1 MDHEN, CDR2 SYDVKM. The V gene end was trimmed by 5 bases and the J gene end by 5 bases; junction bases not matched to a gene: 16. CDR3 DNA: TGTGCCAGCAGTCTAGGGACAGGGGGTGTACCGCCCCCCGAGACCCAGTACTTC. It translates to CASSLGTGGVPPPETQYF. The whole variable domain, filled in from reference TRBV28 and TRBJ2-5, reads DVKVTQSSRYLVKRTGEKVFLECVQDMDHENMFWYRQDPGLGLRLIYFSYDVKMKEKGDIPEGYSVSREKKERFSLILESASTNQTSMYLCASSLGTGGVPPPETQYFGPGTRLLVL.

This clone showed up just a few times. The CDR3 region has the DNA TGTGCCAGCAGCTTTACAACTTACAATGAGCAGTTCTTC. Its protein is CASSFTTYNEQFF. The V and J genes are TRBV5-6 and TRBJ2-1; D gene ambiguous. Germline V lookup: CDR1 SGHDT, CDR2 YYEEEE. The CDR3 runs to 13 residues. V gave up 2 bases and J gave up 4 bases, with 7 bases separating them.

The chain carries TRBV6-5 and TRBJ2-7; no reliable D call. CDR1 and CDR2 (germline): MNHEY, SVGAGI. This CDR3 contains 12 residues. V gave up 8 bases and J gave up 0 bases, with 8 bases separating them. As DNA, the CDR3 is TGTGCCAGCGGGCTGAGCTCCTACGAGCAGTACTTC. The encoded protein is CASGLSSYEQYF.

The rearrangement joins TRBV27 to TRBJ2-1; TRBD2 agrees at 9 bases. This CDR3 contains 15 residues. The germline gives CDR1 MNHEY, CDR2 SMNVEV (reference sequence). The J segment lost 2 bases and the V segment lost 6 bases, leaving 5 bases of the junction unmatched. CDR3 region: CASRPAGGTYNEQFF. The CDR3 DNA sequence: TGTGCCAGCAGGCCAGCGGGAGGTACCTACAATGAGCAGTTCTTC.

The J gene is TRBJ2-1, the V gene TRBV20-1, with D unclear. V lost 0 bases and J lost 14, with 11 bases in between. Germline loops: CDR1 DFQATT, CDR2 SNEGSKA (reference sequence). The CDR3 totals 11 residues. This CDR3 reads CSAREPNSEFF. CDR3 DNA: TGCAGTGCTAGAGAACCAAACTCGGAGTTCTTC.